A selection of T cell receptor beta chains follows, all from one sample in a study of blood T cell repertoires in COVID-19. Repertoires were generated with immunoSEQ multiplex PCR, while TCRdb's copy carries only in-frame clones and drops some. The sample carries about 480,000 clones, roughly 90% recorded once. Sequencing was performed on PBMCs or T cells enriched from blood (not recorded which). The receptors come from a woman between 40 and 55 years old who had recovered from COVID-19. Each CDR3 is given with its conserved first and last residue. D genes are given only for firm matches. Not all rows give a size; the values are once, few, many and, for expanded clones, a class.

clone_size: .
d_call: TRBD2
j_call: TRBJ2-1
v_call: TRBV6-5
cdr3_length: 13
cdr3_nt: TGTGCCAGCAGCCCCGGGACTAGTGACAAGCAGTTCTTC
cdr3_aa: CASSPGTSDKQFF

clone_size: .
d_call: .
j_call: TRBJ2-2
v_call: TRBV10-3
cdr3_length: 14
cdr3_nt: TGTGCCATCCGGGACTCGCAGAACACCGGGGAGCTGTTTTTT
cdr3_aa: CAIRDSQNTGELFF

clone_size: .
d_call: TRBD2
j_call: TRBJ2-3
v_call: TRBV11-3
cdr3_length: 17
cdr3_nt: TGTGCCAGCACCAGATGTGGCGGGAGGGAGAGCACAGATACGCAGTATTTT
cdr3_aa: CASTRCGGRESTDTQYF

clone_size: .
d_call: TRBD1
j_call: TRBJ1-5
v_call: TRBV19
cdr3_length: 15
cdr3_nt: TGTGCCAGTAGAAAGACAGGGGTCCCCAATCAGCCCCAGCATTTT
cdr3_aa: CASRKTGVPNQPQHF

clone_size: .
d_call: .
j_call: TRBJ2-3
v_call: TRBV6-5
cdr3_length: 13
cdr3_nt: TGTGCCAGCAGTTACAGAGAGACAGATACGCAGTATTTT
cdr3_aa: CASSYRETDTQYF

clone_size: .
d_call: TRBD1
j_call: TRBJ2-7
v_call: TRBV11-2
cdr3_length: 15
cdr3_nt: TGTGCCAGCAGCTTAGGGGTAGGGGGCCCCTACGAGCAGTACTTC
cdr3_aa: CASSLGVGGPYEQYF

clone_size: few
d_call: TRBD1
j_call: TRBJ1-2
v_call: TRBV7-9
cdr3_length: 14
cdr3_nt: TGTGCCAGCAGCTCCCAGACAGGGCCCTATGGCTACACCTTC
cdr3_aa: CASSSQTGPYGYTF

clone_size: .
d_call: TRBD1
j_call: TRBJ1-2
v_call: TRBV2
cdr3_length: 19
cdr3_nt: TGTGCCAGCCCCCGACGACAGGGGATACGACAAGGATCTGGATATGGCTACACCTTC
cdr3_aa: CASPRRQGIRQGSGYGYTF

clone_size: few
d_call: TRBD1
j_call: TRBJ2-7
v_call: TRBV7-2
cdr3_length: 14
cdr3_nt: TGTGCCAGCAGTTTCCGGGACAGGGGGAGACAGCAGTACTTC
cdr3_aa: CASSFRDRGRQQYF

clone_size: .
d_call: .
j_call: TRBJ2-3
v_call: TRBV6-8
cdr3_length: 17
cdr3_nt: TGTGCCAGCGACCTTAACTGTCAGGTCTATGCGACAGATACGCAGTATTTT
cdr3_aa: CASDLNCQVYATDTQYF

clone_size: .
d_call: .
j_call: TRBJ2-5
v_call: TRBV27
cdr3_length: 13
cdr3_nt: TGTGCCAGCATCGGGATCCCCGGTGAGACCCAGTACTTC
cdr3_aa: CASIGIPGETQYF

clone_size: .
d_call: .
j_call: TRBJ1-2
v_call: TRBV19
cdr3_length: 15
cdr3_nt: TGTGCCAGTAGTACCCAACAGGGTAGTTCGAATGGCTACACCTTC
cdr3_aa: CASSTQQGSSNGYTF

clone_size: .
d_call: .
j_call: TRBJ2-1
v_call: TRBV7-9
cdr3_length: 13
cdr3_nt: TGTGCCAGCAGCTTACTTGCGGGCGATGAGCAGTTCTTC
cdr3_aa: CASSLLAGDEQFF

clone_size: .
d_call: TRBD1
j_call: TRBJ2-1
v_call: TRBV6-5
cdr3_length: 15
cdr3_nt: TGTGCCAGCAGGTTGACAGGGTGGGGTTACAATGAGCAGTTCTTC
cdr3_aa: CASRLTGWGYNEQFF